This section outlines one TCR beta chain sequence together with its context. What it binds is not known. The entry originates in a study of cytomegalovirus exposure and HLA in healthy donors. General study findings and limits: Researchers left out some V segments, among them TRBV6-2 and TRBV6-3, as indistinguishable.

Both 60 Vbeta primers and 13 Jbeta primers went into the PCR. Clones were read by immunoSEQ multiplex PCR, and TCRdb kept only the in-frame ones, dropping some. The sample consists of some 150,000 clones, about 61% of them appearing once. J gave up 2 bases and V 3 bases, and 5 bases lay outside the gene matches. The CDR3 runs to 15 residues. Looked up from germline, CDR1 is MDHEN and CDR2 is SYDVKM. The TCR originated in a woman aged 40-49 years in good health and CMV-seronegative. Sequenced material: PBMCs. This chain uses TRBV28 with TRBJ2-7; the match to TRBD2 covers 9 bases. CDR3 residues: CASSFGVAGAYEQYF. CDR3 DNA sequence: TGTGCCAGCAGTTTTGGGGTAGCGGGGGCCTACGAGCAGTACTTC.